A single T cell receptor beta chain is shown here with its context. V was pared by 4 bases and J by 2 bases, with 4 bases of the junction left unmatched. Per germline, CDR1 SGHRS and CDR2 YFSETQ. The CDR3 covers 14 residues. The data derive from a study of blood T cell repertoires in COVID-19. Study overall: COVID-19 samples, acute and convalescent, were from the United States, Italy and Spain. T cells, B-cell-depleted T cells, or PBMCs supplied cDNA or gDNA.

Original data processing: Amplification of reference gene primers was used by the study to estimate nucleated cell counts. Some clones are missing from TCRdb's copy, which holds only in-frame ones; the method was immunoSEQ multiplex PCR. V and J calls and clone size are given by that table; D and trimming were obtained from the DNA. Among 100,000 to 130,000 clones, 84% were seen once, and the ten largest hold 4% to 5.5%. The clonotype originates from a human donor in a cohort sampled during active COVID-19. Sequencing was done on a sample of peripheral blood. The V and J genes are TRBV5-1 and TRBJ1-1; the match to TRBD1 covers 8 bases. The CDR3 bases are TGCGCCAGCAGCAATGACAGGGGTAACACTGAAGCTTTCTTT. This encodes CASSNDRGNTEAFF. Complete variable domain (other parts from reference TRBV5-1 and TRBJ1-1): KAGVTQTPRYLIKTRGQQVTLSCSPISGHRSVSWYQQTPGQGLQFLFEYFSETQRNKGNFPGRFSGRQFSNSRSEMNVSTLELGDSALYLCASSNDRGNTEAFFGQGTRLTVV.